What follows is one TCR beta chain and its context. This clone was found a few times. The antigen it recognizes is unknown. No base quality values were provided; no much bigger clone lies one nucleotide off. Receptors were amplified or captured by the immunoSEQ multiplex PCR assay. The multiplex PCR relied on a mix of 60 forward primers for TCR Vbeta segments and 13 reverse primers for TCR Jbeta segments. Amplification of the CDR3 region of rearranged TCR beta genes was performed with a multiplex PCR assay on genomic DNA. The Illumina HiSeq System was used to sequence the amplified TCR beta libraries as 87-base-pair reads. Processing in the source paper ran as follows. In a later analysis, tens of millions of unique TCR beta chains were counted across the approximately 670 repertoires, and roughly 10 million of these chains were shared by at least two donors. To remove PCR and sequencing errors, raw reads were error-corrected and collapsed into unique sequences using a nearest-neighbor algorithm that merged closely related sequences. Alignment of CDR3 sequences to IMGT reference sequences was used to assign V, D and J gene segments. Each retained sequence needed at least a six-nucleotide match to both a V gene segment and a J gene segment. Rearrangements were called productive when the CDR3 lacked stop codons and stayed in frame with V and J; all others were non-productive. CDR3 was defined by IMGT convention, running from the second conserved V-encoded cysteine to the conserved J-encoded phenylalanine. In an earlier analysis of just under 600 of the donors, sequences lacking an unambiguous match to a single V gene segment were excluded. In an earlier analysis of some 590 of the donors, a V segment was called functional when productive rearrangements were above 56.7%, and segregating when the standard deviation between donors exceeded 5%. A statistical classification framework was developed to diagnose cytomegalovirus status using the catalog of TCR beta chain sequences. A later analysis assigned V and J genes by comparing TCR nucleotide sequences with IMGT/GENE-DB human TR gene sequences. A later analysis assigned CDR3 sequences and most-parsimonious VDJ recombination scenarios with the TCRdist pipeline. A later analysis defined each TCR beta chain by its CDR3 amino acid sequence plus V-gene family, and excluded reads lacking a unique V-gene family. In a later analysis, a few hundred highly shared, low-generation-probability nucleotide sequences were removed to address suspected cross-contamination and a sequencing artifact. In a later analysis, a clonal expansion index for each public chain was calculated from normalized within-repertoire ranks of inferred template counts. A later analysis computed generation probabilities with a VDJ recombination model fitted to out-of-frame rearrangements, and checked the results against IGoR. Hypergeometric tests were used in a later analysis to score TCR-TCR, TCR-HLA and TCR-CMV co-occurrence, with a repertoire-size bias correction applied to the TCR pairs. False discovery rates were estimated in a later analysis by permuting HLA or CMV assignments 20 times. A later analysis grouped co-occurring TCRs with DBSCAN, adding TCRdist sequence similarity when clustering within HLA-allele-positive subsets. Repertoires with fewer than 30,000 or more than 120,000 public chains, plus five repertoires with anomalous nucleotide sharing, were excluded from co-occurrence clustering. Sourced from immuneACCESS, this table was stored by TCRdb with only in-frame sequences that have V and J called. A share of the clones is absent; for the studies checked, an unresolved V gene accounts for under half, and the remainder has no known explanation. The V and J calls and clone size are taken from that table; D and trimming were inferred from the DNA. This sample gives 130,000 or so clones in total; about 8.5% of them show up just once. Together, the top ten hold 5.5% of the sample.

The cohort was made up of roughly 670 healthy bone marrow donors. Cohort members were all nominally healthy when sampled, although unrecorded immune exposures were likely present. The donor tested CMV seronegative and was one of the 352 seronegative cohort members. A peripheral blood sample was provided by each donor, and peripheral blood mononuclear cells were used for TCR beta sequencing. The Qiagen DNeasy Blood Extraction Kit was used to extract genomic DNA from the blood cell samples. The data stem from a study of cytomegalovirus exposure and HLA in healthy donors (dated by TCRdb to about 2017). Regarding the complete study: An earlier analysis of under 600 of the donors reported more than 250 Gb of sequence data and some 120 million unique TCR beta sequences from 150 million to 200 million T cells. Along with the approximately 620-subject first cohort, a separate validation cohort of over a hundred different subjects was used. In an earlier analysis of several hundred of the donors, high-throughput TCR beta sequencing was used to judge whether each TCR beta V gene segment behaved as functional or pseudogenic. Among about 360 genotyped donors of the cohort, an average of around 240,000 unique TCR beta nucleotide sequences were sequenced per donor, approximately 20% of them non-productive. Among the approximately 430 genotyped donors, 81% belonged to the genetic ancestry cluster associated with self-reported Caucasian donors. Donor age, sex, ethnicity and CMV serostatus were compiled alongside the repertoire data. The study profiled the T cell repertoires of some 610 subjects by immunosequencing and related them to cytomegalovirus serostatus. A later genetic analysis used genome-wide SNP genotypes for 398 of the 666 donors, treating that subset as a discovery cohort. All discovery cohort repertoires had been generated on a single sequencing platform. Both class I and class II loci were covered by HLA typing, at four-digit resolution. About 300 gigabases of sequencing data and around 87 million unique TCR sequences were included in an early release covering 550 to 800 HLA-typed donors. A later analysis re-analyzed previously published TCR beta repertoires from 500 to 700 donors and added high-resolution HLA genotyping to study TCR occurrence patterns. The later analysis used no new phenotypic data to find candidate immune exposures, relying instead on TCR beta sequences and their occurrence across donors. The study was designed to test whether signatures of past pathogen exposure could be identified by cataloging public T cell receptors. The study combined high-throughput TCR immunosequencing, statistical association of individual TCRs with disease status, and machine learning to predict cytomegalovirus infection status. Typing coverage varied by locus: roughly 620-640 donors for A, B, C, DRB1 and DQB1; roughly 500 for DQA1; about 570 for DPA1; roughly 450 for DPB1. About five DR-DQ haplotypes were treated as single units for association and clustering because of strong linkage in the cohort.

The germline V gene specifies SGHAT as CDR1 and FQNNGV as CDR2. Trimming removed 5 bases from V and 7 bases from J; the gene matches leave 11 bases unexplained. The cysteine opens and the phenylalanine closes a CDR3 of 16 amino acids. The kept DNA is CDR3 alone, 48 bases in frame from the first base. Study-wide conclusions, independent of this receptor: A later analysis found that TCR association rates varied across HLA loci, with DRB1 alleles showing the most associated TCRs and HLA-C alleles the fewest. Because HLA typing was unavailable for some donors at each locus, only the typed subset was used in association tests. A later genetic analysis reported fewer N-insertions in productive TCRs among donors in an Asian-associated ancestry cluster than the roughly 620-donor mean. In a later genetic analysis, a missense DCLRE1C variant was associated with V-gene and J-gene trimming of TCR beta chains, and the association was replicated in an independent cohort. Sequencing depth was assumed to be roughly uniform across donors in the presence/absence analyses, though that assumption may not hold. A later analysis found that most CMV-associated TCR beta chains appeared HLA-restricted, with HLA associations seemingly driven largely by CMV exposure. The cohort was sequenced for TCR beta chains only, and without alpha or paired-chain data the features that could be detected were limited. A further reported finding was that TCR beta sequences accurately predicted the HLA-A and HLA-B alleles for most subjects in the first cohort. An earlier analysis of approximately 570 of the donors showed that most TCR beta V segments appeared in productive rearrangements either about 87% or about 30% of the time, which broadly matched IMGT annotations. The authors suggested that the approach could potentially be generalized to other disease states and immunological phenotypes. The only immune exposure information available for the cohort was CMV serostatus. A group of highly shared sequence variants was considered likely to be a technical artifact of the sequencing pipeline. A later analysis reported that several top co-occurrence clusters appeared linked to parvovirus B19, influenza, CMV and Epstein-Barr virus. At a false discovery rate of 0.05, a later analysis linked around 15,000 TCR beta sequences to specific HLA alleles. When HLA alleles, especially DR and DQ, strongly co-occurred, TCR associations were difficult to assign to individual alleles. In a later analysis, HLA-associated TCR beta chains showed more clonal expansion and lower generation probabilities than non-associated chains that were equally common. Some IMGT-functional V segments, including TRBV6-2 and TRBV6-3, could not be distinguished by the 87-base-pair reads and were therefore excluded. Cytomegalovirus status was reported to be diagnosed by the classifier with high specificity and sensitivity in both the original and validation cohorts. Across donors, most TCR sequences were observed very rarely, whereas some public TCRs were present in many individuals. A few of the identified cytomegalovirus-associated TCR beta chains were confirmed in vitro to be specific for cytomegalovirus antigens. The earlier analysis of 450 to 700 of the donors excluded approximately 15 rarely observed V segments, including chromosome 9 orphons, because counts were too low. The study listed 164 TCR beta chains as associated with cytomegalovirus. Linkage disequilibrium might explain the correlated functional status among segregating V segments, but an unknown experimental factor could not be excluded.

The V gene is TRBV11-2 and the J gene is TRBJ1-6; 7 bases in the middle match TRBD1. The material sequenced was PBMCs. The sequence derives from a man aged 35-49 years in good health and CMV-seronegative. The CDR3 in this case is CASSPAIGTENSPLHF. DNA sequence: TGTGCCAGCAGCCCAGCCATCGGGACAGAAAATTCACCCCTCCACTTT.